This T cell receptor (beta chain) appears in the sequencing data of a study of blood T cells in healthy people across ages. Germline V gene sequence: CDR1 ENHRY, CDR2 SYGVKD. The CDR3 totals 19 residues. V was clipped by 4 bases and J by 0 bases; unmatched bases: 17. Broader study findings: There were more naive CD4+ cells and higher diversity in long-lived donors than in aged donors. With age, beta diversity per million T cells declined roughly linearly, significantly by 30 to 40. Naive T cell percentage showed a strong correlation with TCR beta diversity.

For the second PCR, which ran for roughly 7 to 11 cycles, a sample-barcoded 5' primer and a J-beta primer mix were used. Every molecule of cDNA carried a tag from a template-switch adaptor with 12 random nucleotides. Via MiXCR, TCRdb re-called the 5' RACE reads, giving one row per CDR3 protein. The sample gives some 1.8 million distinct CDR3 sequences, around 42% of which show up once; about 21% is in the top ten. A note on this clonotype: Its specificity is not known.

The clonotype originates from a human donor in good health. The material sequenced was blood. The rearrangement uses TRBV10-3 and TRBJ2-7, with 8 nucleotides matching TRBD1. As DNA, the CDR3 is TGTGCCATCAGTGGCACCCAAGGACAGGGCGGTTTAAACTCCTACGAGCAGTACTTC. This encodes CAISGTQGQGGLNSYEQYF.